Sequencing of this T cell receptor beta chain was carried out in a study of blood T cell repertoires in COVID-19 (dated by TCRdb to the early 2020s). Context from the whole study: The collaborator samples originated in the United States, Italy and Spain and spanned the acute and convalescent phases of COVID-19. The samples were drawn from two sources: the first 160 participants of the ongoing ImmuneRACE study, and about 1,300 subjects contributed by 6 global collaborators. The dataset comprised deeply sampled blood TCRbeta repertoires from subjects exposed to, actively infected with, or recovered from COVID-19. The prospective study material was composed of cDNA or gDNA derived from T cells, B-cell-depleted T cells, or PBMCs. The repertoires were released in a freely available public database intended as a resource for research on the immune response to SARS-CoV-2. The sample metadata nearly always contained a de-identified subject ID, COVID-19 status, age in years and sex. HLA class I and class II types, where available, came from metadata supplied by the sample provider rather than from assay-based typing.

On this clone itself: The antigen it recognizes is unknown. Base qualities are missing; no much larger clone stands one base away.

TCRbeta CDR3 regions were amplified from genomic DNA by means of the immunoSEQ Assay, a bias-controlled multiplex PCR. The published analysis was carried out like this. Nucleated cell counts per sample were estimated from amplification of reference gene primers within the assay. To quantify the absolute abundance of each unique TCRbeta CDR3 rearrangement, sequence reads were collapsed and filtered. For each sample, productive Simpson clonality was calculated by taking the square root of Simpson's diversity index across productive rearrangements. TCRdb mirrors the immuneACCESS table, restricted to in-frame sequences. Some clones are absent from its copies; in checked studies, under half trace to an unresolved V gene, and the reason for the others is unknown. That table gives V, J and clone size, and the DNA gave D and trimming. The sample table holds about 400,000 clones, of which approximately 85% were seen once. Around 1.9% of the sample is taken by the ten largest.

What the authors observed across the whole study: How much clinical and demographic metadata was included differed by source and by participant, and the metadata was provided uncurated.

Its CDR3 holds 10 amino acids, cysteine through phenylalanine. Here the CDR3 DNA is all that survives: 30 bases in frame from base 1. The trim is 4 bases for V and 5 bases for J, with a gap of 4 bases between the germline ends. Looking up the germline V gene yields CDR1 SGHDT and CDR2 YYEEEE. Enrolling through a virtual design, the prospective study's participants ranged in age from roughly 18 to 95 years and lived across roughly 23 United States geographic areas. In the prospective study, participants were assigned to cohorts based on the clinical history participants reported in a screening survey and a study questionnaire. In the prospective study, mobile phlebotomists collected whole blood, serum and a nasopharyngeal or oropharyngeal swab from each participant. Over a roughly two-month period, participants in the prospective study had the option of providing additional blood draws and questionnaires. Before DNA extraction, prospective study blood samples were shipped either frozen or at room temperature.

The sequencing sample was made of PBMCs or T cells enriched from blood (not recorded which). Rearrangement joined TRBV5-6 to TRBJ2-7, with no reliable assignment of the D segment. The receptor's source is a woman aged 40 to 49 with acute COVID-19. The DNA sequence is TGTGCCAGCAGCCCTGACGAGCAGTACTTC. The translation is CASSPDEQYF.